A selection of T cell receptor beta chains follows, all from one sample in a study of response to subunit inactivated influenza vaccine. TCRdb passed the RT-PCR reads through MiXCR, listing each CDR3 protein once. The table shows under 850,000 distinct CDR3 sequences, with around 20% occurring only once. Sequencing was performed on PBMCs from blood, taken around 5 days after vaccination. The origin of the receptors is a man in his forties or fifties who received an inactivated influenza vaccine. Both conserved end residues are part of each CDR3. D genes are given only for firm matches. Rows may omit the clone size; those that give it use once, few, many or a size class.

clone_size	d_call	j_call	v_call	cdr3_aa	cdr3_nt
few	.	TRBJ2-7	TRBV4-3	CASSQDNHRVSSYEQYF	TGCGCCAGCAGCCAAGACAATCACAGGGTTTCATCCTACGAGCAGTACTTC
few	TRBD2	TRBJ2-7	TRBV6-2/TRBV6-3	CASRGTSGRSYEQYF	TGTGCCAGCAGGGGGACTAGCGGGAGGAGTTACGAGCAGTACTTC
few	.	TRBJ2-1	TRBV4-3	CASSQDDWNEQFF	TGCGCCAGCAGCCAAGATGATTGGAATGAGCAGTTCTTC
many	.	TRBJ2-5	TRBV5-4	CASSFSGGQETQYF	TGTGCCAGCAGCTTCTCTGGGGGGCAAGAGACCCAGTACTTC
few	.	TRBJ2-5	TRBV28	CASSPPQRRETQYF	TGTGCCAGCAGTCCCCCCCAGCGGAGGGAGACCCAGTACTTC
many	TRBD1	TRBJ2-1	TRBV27	CASSARGGGVSYNEQFF	TGTGCCAGCAGTGCTCGAGGGGGCGGCGTATCCTACAATGAGCAGTTCTTC
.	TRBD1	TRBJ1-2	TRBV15	CATSRYRGATGYGYTF	TGTGCCACCAGCAGGTACAGGGGCGCCACTGGCTATGGCTACACCTTC
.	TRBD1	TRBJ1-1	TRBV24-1	CATSAGDRGRKNTEAFF	TGTGCCACCAGTGCCGGGGACAGGGGGCGAAAGAACACTGAAGCTTTCTTT
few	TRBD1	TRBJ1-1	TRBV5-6	CASSLETGFRSFF	TGTGCCAGCAGCTTGGAGACAGGGTTCCGGTCTTTCTTT
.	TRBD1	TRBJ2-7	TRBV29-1	CSVVGTGVAYEQYF	TGCAGCGTCGTGGGGACAGGGGTCGCCTACGAGCAGTACTTC
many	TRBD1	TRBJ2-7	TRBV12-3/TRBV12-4	CASSHGTGVTYEQYF	TGTGCCAGCAGTCACGGGACAGGGGTCACCTACGAGCAGTACTTC
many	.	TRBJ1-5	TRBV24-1	CATSDANQPQHF	TGTGCCACCAGTGACGCTAATCAGCCCCAGCATTTT
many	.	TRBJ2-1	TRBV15	CATSRDGHNEQFF	TGTGCCACCAGCAGAGATGGACACAATGAGCAGTTCTTC
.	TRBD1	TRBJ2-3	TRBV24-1	CATSGLQGADTQYF	TGTGCCACCAGTGGTCTGCAGGGGGCAGATACGCAGTATTTT
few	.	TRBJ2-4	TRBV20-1	CSAGGRNSNIQYF	TGCAGTGCCGGAGGCAGGAACAGTAACATTCAGTACTTC
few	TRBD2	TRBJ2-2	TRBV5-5	CASSLDPSGGKTGELFF	TGTGCCAGCAGCTTGGATCCTAGCGGGGGGAAGACCGGGGAGCTGTTTTTT
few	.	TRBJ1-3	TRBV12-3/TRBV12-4	CASRRYRTGSSGNTIYF	TGTGCCAGCAGGCGATACCGTACAGGGAGCTCTGGAAACACCATATATTTT
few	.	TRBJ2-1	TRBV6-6	CASSYSRGSEQFF	TGTGCCAGCAGTTACTCGAGGGGGAGTGAGCAGTTCTTC
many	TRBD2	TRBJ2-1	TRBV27	CASSLYSGGYNEQFF	TGTGCCAGCAGTTTATATAGCGGGGGGTACAATGAGCAGTTCTTC
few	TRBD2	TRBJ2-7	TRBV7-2	CASSGGTSGTYEQYF	TGTGCCAGCAGCGGAGGGACTAGCGGTACCTACGAGCAGTACTTC
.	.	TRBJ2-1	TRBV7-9	CASSIGGHSYNEQFF	TGTGCCAGCAGCATCGGGGGGCACTCCTACAATGAGCAGTTCTTC
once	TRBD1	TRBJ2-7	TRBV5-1	CASSSGQGGHEQYF	TGCGCCAGCAGCTCGGGACAGGGTGGACACGAGCAGTACTTC
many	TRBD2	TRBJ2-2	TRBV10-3	CAISERLAGNTGELFF	TGTGCCATCAGTGAAAGGCTAGCGGGAAACACCGGGGAGCTGTTTTTT
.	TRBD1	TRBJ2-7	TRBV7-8	CASSGGTGGPRMHEQYF	TGTGCCAGCTCAGGAGGTACAGGGGGACCTAGAATGCACGAGCAGTACTTC